This TCR beta chain came from a study of shared clonotypes between healthy human individuals. Some clones are missing from TCRdb's copy, which holds only in-frame ones; the method was immunoSEQ multiplex PCR. The repertoire holds around 750,000 clones, with about 74% as singletons. Trimming at V came to 8 bases and at J to 9 bases, leaving 9 bases not matched to a gene. Germline V gives CDR1 SGHAT, CDR2 FQNNGV. The CDR3 contains 13 residues. This clone was seen more than once but under ten times. Input material: memory CD4+ T cells sorted from blood. Subset noted: CD45RA-negative fraction. This TCR came from a woman in her thirties in good health. The J gene is TRBJ2-1, the V gene TRBV11-2; 8 nucleotides align to TRBD2. As DNA, the CDR3 is TGTGCCAGCGGCGGGAGGAGGGTGGGTGAGCAGTTCTTC. Its translation is CASGGRRVGEQFF.